Shown below are 23 T cell receptor beta chains from a single sample sequenced in a study of post-analysis software for immune sequencing data. Study observations and caveats: In patients, about 5 TRBV segments were more frequent than in controls, with TRBV5-6, TRBV5-1 and TRBV20-1 among them.

cDNA libraries for TCR beta contained unique molecular identifiers. MiXCR, applied by TCRdb to the PCR reads, yields one record per CDR3 protein. The sample includes about 570,000 distinct CDR3 sequences, 34% of them seen just once. Which antigens these TCRs recognize remains unknown. Input material: blood. The receptor source for this set is a girl under 18 with multiple sclerosis.

A few counts support this clonotype. The J gene is TRBJ2-7, the V gene TRBV4-2; D is uncertain. Judging by the DNA end, TRBJ2-5 fits better; the J call may be wrong. The CDR3 totals 12 residues. CDR1 and CDR2 from the germline V gene are LGHNA and YNFKEQ. DNA of the CDR3: TGTGCCAGCAGCCAAACTGGGGAGACCCAGTACTTC. Amino acids: CASSQTGETQYF.

The table lists this clonotype with a few counts. The rearrangement joins TRBV7-2 to TRBJ2-7, with TRBD2 identical over 11 bases. Germline assignment: CDR1 SGHTA and CDR2 FQGNSA. The CDR3 has 16 amino acids. After removal of 4 bases from V and 3 bases from J, the junction contained 8 bases not matched to a gene. CDR3 protein: CASSSGRLAGNYEQYF. Here the CDR3 DNA reads TGTGCCAGCAGCTCCGGACGACTAGCGGGGAACTACGAGCAGTACTTC.

This clonotype came up a few times. The chain carries TRBV15 and TRBJ2-1; TRBD2 agrees at 7 bases. This CDR3 is 16 amino acids long. Losses at the gene ends were 3 bases for V and 3 bases for J; bases not matched to a gene: 8. Looked up from germline, CDR1 is LNHNV and CDR2 is YYDKDF (reference sequence). DNA for the CDR3: TGTGCCACCAGCAGCCCACCGGCGGGGGTCTACAATGAGCAGTTCTTC. It is translated as CATSSPPAGVYNEQFF.

CDR3 in amino acids: CASSYLRTGAHGQYF. CDR3 DNA sequence: TGTGCCAGCAGTTACCTGCGGACAGGGGCCCACGGGCAGTACTTC. The rearrangement uses TRBV27 and TRBJ2-7; TRBD1 matches 9 bases. CDR1 is MNHEY, CDR2 SMNVEV, per germline (reference sequence). The CDR3 is 15 amino acids. V gave up 4 bases and J gave up 9 bases; unmatched junction bases: 13.

The chain employs TRBV5-1 and TRBJ2-1, with 9 bases that match TRBD2. Per germline, CDR1 SGHRS and CDR2 YFSETQ. The CDR3 covers 17 residues. The V gene end was trimmed by 5 bases and the J gene end by 8 bases; junction bases not matched to a gene: 17. The CDR3 sequence is CASRTRAGGRLGDEQFF. CDR3 bases: TGCGCCAGCAGGACCAGGGCGGGGGGGCGGCTTGGCGATGAGCAGTTCTTC.

The rearrangement links TRBV7-8 to TRBJ1-1; perhaps TRBD1 as D (6 bases). This CDR3 has 17 amino acids. The germline V gene encodes CDR1 SGHVS and CDR2 FQNEAQ. V dropped 0 bases and J dropped 1 base, with 15 bases sitting between them. The CDR3 loop reads CASSLARLQGRNTEAFF. DNA of the CDR3: TGTGCCAGCAGCTTAGCGCGTCTGCAGGGGAGGAACACTGAAGCTTTCTTT.

In regard to this clonotype: Being one base from a much bigger clone, this may be a read error. The chain carries TRBV20-1 and TRBJ2-1; D unresolved. The V and J ends lost 6 bases and 6 bases respectively, with 15 bases between them. This CDR3 is built from 13 residues. From germline, CDR1 is DFQATT and CDR2 SNEGSKA (reference sequence). CDR3 protein: CSARTTPGNEQFF. The CDR3 DNA reads as TGCAGTGCCAGGACCACTCCGGGCAATGAGCAGTTCTTC.

This clonotype was seen a handful of times. J is TRBJ1-4 and V is TRBV10-3, with D unclear. There are 13 residues in the CDR3. Germline CDR1 reads ENHRY; CDR2 reads SYGVKD. Trimming removed 2 bases from V and 10 bases from J, with 11 bases in between. The DNA for the CDR3 is TGTGCCATCAGTGAGGTCCAAGACGGAAAACTGTTTTTT. Translated: CAISEVQDGKLFF.

On this clonotype itself: Since a much larger clone is just one base distant, this may be a read error. V is TRBV6-6 and J is TRBJ2-4; D is possibly TRBD2 (5 bases). The CDR3 covers 14 residues. V lost 6 bases and J 1 base, leaving 10 bases between the germline ends. Germline CDR1 MNHNY, CDR2 SVGAGI (reference sequence). The CDR3 coding sequence is TGTGCCAGCAGGTATGGCGGGGCCAAAAACATTCAGTACTTC. It codes for CASRYGGAKNIQYF.

In its sample, this clonotype was seen a few times. The chain carries TRBV7-9 and TRBJ1-1, with 8 bases identical to TRBD1. V lost 4 bases to trimming and J lost 7 bases; unmatched junction nucleotides: 5. Germline CDR1 and CDR2: SEHNR and FQNEAQ (reference sequence). The CDR3 has 13 residues. The CDR3 sequence is CASSSQGANEAFF. The CDR3 DNA sequence: TGTGCCAGCAGCTCCCAGGGGGCTAATGAAGCTTTCTTT.

The chain has TRBV10-3 and TRBJ2-3; 13 bases match TRBD2. The CDR3 runs to 18 residues. Germline CDR1 and CDR2: ENHRY and SYGVKD. V lost 3 bases and J lost 1; bases outside the gene matches: 7. The CDR3 nucleotides read TGTGCCATCAGTGATGTGACTAGCGGGGGGCCTCGCACAGATACGCAGTATTTT. Translation gives CAISDVTSGGPRTDTQYF.

This chain joins TRBV19 and TRBJ1-5, with TRBD1 identical over 10 bases. The CDR3 is made up of 13 amino acids. V lost 6 bases, J lost 9 bases, and 5 bases stayed unmatched. CDR1 is LNHDA and CDR2 is SQIVND in the germline V gene (reference sequence). The CDR3 loop reads CASSRDRGLPQHF. In nucleotides, the CDR3 is TGTGCCAGTAGCCGGGACAGGGGCTTGCCCCAGCATTTT.

A few counts support this clonotype. The chain uses TRBV5-1 and TRBJ2-1; 10 bases map to TRBD1. The CDR3 is made up of 15 amino acids. Looked up from germline, CDR1 is SGHRS and CDR2 is YFSETQ. Germline trimming cut 8 bases from V and 5 bases from J; bases unmatched to any gene: 10. CDR3 coding DNA: TGCGCCAGTGGCCCGGGACAGGGGTTCAACAATGAGCAGTTCTTC. Translation: CASGPGQGFNNEQFF.

The V gene is TRBV12-5, the J gene TRBJ2-3; TRBD2 matches at 11 bases. The germline gives CDR1 LGHNT, CDR2 FRNRAP. The CDR3 is 16 residues long. V trimming: 3 bases; J trimming: 8 bases; junction bases outside the gene matches: 10. The CDR3: CASGLFLTSGELTQYF. The CDR3 coding sequence is TGTGCTAGTGGTTTATTTTTGACTAGCGGGGAACTTACGCAGTATTTT.

The V call is TRBV20-1, the J call TRBJ2-7; D is undetermined. V was pared by 1 base and J by 3 bases, with 10 bases between. The CDR3 has 13 residues. Per the germline V gene, CDR1 is DFQATT and CDR2 is SNEGSKA (reference sequence). The DNA of the CDR3 is TGCAGTGCTAGAGCGGCAGAACTCTACGAGCAGTACTTC. This encodes CSARAAELYEQYF.

The chain combines TRBV5-1 with TRBJ1-6, with 7 bases aligning to TRBD1. The germline gives CDR1 SGHRS, CDR2 YFSETQ. V lost 2 bases, J lost 6 bases, and 5 bases stayed unmatched. This CDR3 is 15 amino acids long. DNA for the CDR3: TGCGCCAGCAGCTTAGAGGGGGCCCCTAATTCACCCCTCCACTTT. Its translation: CASSLEGAPNSPLHF.

This clonotype was counted only a few times. The V call is TRBV13, the J call TRBJ2-4, with D tentatively TRBD1 (6 bases). The J call is in doubt because the DNA end fits TRBJ2-7 better. The CDR3 runs 13 residues. The germline V gene has CDR1 PRHDT and CDR2 FYEKMQ (reference sequence). CDR3 coding DNA: TGTGCCAGCAGCGCCCAGGGGTTCTACGAGCAGTACTTC. Protein product: CASSAQGFYEQYF.

The rearrangement joins TRBV3-1 to TRBJ2-1, with 12 bases that match TRBD1. The CDR3 is 17 amino acids. Germline V gene sequence: CDR1 LGHDT, CDR2 YNNKEL (reference sequence). V shed 3 bases, J shed 2 bases, and the junction held 5 bases outside the gene matches. The CDR3 sequence: CASSHLGTGGAYNEQFF. In DNA form, the CDR3 reads TGTGCCAGCAGCCACCTCGGGACAGGGGGCGCCTACAATGAGCAGTTCTTC.

The rearrangement uses TRBV6-6 and TRBJ1-5, with D unresolved. The ends were cut back, 5 bases at V and 0 bases at J, with 5 bases in the middle. The CDR3 sequence is 13 residues long. Germline V lookup: CDR1 MNHNY, CDR2 SVGAGI (reference sequence). CDR3 in DNA: TGTGCCAGCAGTACCTATAGCAATCAGCCCCAGCATTTT. Residues: CASSTYSNQPQHF.

This clonotype has a handful of counts. The V call is TRBV7-8, the J call TRBJ2-7; D not certain. This CDR3 region has 15 residues. The V end was cut by 4 bases, the J end by 6 bases, with 19 bases between. CDR1 is SGHVS, CDR2 FQNEAQ, per germline. The chain's CDR3 is CASSSQMGPSTEQYF. The DNA for the CDR3 is TGTGCCAGCAGCTCTCAGATGGGTCCCTCGACCGAGCAGTACTTC.

The table lists this clonotype with a few counts. The chain links TRBV18 to TRBJ2-3; weak D call: TRBD1 (6 bases). CDR1 is KGHSH, CDR2 LQKENI, per germline. The CDR3 contains 14 residues. The ends were cut back, 5 bases at V and 0 bases at J, with 9 bases in the middle. This chain's CDR3 is CASSWGPSTDTQYF. In nucleotides, the CDR3 is TGTGCCAGCTCATGGGGGCCTAGCACAGATACGCAGTATTTT.

Only a few counts were recorded for this clonotype. The rearrangement uses TRBV29-1 and TRBJ2-5; perhaps D is TRBD1 or TRBD2 (6 bases each). The closer fit of TRBJ2-7 to the DNA end suggests the J call may be wrong. This CDR3 comprises 12 residues. Germline-derived CDR1 and CDR2 are SQVTM and ANQGSEA. Here the CDR3 DNA reads TGCAGCGTTCATGGGGGGCAGGGCGAGCAGTACTTC. This sequence encodes CSVHGGQGEQYF.

J is TRBJ2-1 and V is TRBV12-3 or TRBV12-4; possible D gene TRBD2, 5 bases. The CDR3 loop spans 13 amino acids. V lost 6 bases, J lost 5 bases, and 11 bases lay in between. CDR3: CASRAGPHNEQFF. In DNA, the CDR3 is TGTGCCAGCAGGGCGGGCCCACACAATGAGCAGTTCTTC.